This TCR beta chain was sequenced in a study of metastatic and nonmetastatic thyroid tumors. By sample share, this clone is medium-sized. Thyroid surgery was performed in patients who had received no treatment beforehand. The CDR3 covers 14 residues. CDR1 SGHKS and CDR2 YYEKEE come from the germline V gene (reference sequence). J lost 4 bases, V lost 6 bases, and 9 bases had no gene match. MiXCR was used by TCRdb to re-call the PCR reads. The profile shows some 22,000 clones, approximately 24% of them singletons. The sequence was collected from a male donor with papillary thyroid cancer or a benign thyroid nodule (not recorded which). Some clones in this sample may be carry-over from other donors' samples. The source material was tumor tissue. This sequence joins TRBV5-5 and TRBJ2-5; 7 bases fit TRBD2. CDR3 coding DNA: TGTGCCAGCAAGACGGGGGGACTCGCAGAGACCCAGTACTTC. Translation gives CASKTGGLAETQYF.